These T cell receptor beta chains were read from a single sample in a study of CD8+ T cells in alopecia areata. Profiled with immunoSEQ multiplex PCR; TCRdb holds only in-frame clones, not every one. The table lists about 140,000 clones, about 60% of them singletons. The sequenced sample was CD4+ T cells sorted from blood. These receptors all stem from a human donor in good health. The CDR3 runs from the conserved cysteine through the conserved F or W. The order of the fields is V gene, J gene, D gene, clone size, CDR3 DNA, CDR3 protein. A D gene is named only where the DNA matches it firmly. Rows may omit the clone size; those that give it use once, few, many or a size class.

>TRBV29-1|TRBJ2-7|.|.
TGCAGCGGGGCCTCCCTCTACGAGCAGTACTTC
CSGASLYEQYF
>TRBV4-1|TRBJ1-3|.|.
TGCGCCAGCAGCCAAGTTGGTCAAAGCCGGCAGTCGAGCTCTGGAAACACCATATATTTT
CASSQVGQSRQSSSGNTIYF
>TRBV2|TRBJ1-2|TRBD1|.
TGTGCCAAGGGACAGGGATTTTTGTTCGGCTACACCTTC
CAKGQGFLFGYTF
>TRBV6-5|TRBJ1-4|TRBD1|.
TGTGCCAGCAGCCGGGGACAGGGGTTTGAAAAACTGTTTTTT
CASSRGQGFEKLFF
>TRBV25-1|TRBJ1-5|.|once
TGTGCCAGCAGTGTATCGGACAGCAGCAATCAGCCCCAGCATTTT
CASSVSDSSNQPQHF
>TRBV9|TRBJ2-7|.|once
TGTGCCAGCAGCGTAAAGGGGTCCTCCTACGAGCAGTACTTC
CASSVKGSSYEQYF
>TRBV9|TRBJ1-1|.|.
TGTGCCAGCAGCGTATCAGGGAGGAACACTGAAGCTTTCTTT
CASSVSGRNTEAFF
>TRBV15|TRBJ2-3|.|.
TGTGCCACCGGTCGAAGGGCCCAGGATGCGCAGTATTTT
CATGRRAQDAQYF
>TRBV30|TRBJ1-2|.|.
TGTGCCTGGACTGTAACGGGGGCCTATGGCTACACCTTC
CAWTVTGAYGYTF
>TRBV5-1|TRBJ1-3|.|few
TGCGCCAGCAGCTTGGCCGGTATCTCTGGAAACACCATATATTTT
CASSLAGISGNTIYF
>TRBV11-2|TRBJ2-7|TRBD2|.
TGTGCCAGCAGATCTACTAGCGGGGTCTCCTACGAGCAGTACTTC
CASRSTSGVSYEQYF
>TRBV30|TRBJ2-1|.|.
TGTGCCTGGAGTGTAGGGCAGGGGATGGATGAGCAGTTCTTC
CAWSVGQGMDEQFF
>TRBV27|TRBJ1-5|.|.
TGTGCCAGCAGTCTACAGGGATCTGGCAATCAGCCCCAGCATTTT
CASSLQGSGNQPQHF
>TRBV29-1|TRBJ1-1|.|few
TGCAGCGTTGGGCCGACCTCCGGTGAAGCTTTCTTT
CSVGPTSGEAFF
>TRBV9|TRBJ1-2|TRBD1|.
TGTGCCAGCAGCACCGGGACAGCGGATGGCTACACCTTC
CASSTGTADGYTF
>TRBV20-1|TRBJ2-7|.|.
TGCAGTGCTGCAGACAACTACGAGCAGTACTTC
CSAADNYEQYF
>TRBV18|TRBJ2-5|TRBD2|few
TGTGCCAGCTCACCCATCCGGACTAGCTCCTCAGAGACCCAGTACTTC
CASSPIRTSSSETQYF
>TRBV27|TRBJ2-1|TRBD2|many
TGTGCCAGCAGTTTCCTAGCGGGAGGGGTTCTCTTC
CASSFLAGGVLF
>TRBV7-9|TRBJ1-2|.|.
TGTGCCAGCAGCTTACAATCTCTGCCGTATGGCTACACCTTC
CASSLQSLPYGYTF
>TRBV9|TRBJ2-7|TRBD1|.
TGTGCCAGCAGCCCCGGACAGGGGGCGTACGAGCAGTACTTC
CASSPGQGAYEQYF
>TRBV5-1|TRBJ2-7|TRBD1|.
TGCGCCAGCAGCTTGGCCCCCGGGACAGGGAACGGCGAGCAGTACTTC
CASSLAPGTGNGEQYF
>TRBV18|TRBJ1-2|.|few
TGTGCCAGCTCACCACCCAATAACTATGGCTACACCTTC
CASSPPNNYGYTF
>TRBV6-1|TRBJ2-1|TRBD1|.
TGTGCGGTACAGGGGGCAAGAAATGAGCAGTTCTTC
CAVQGARNEQFF
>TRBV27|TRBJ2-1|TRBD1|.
TGTGCCAGCAGCCCCCCGGGACAGGGGGCCTACAATGAGCAGTTCTTC
CASSPPGQGAYNEQFF
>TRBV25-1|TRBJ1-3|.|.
TGTGCCAGCAGTGAACATCACTCTGGAAACACCATATATTTT
CASSEHHSGNTIYF
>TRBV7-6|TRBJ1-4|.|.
TGTGCCAGCAGTCGCCAAAGGGTTGCAACTAATGAAAAACTGTTTTTT
CASSRQRVATNEKLFF
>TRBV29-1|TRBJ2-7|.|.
TGCAGCGTTGCGTGGCAGAGCTACGAGCAGTACTTC
CSVAWQSYEQYF
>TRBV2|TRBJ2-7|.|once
TGTGCCAGCAGCGGGGCGGCGAGGGTTGGCGAGCAGTACTTC
CASSGAARVGEQYF
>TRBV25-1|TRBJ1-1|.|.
TGTGCCAGCAGGAGTGTAGCGAGCACTGAAGCTTTCTTT
CASRSVASTEAFF
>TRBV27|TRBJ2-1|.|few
TGTGCCAGCAGTCCTAATTCCCTCCCCTACAATGAGCAGTTCTTC
CASSPNSLPYNEQFF
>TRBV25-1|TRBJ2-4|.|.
TGTGCCAGCAGTCCTGGGACACCGCCCTTTCAGTACTTC
CASSPGTPPFQYF
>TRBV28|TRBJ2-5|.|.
TGTGCCAGCAGTTTGAATGGACAGCGGCAAGAGACCCAGTACTTC
CASSLNGQRQETQYF
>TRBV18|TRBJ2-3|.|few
TGTGCCAGCTCACCCGGATTACACACAGATACGCAGTATTTT
CASSPGLHTDTQYF
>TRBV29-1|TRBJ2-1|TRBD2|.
TGCAGCGTTGTGACTAGCGGACTTGAGCAGTTCTTC
CSVVTSGLEQFF
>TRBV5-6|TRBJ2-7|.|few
TGTGCCAGCAGCTATGGGAATCAGCGGGTCAACTACGAGCAGTACTTC
CASSYGNQRVNYEQYF
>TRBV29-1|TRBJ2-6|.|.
TGCAGTCCCCCGGGGAAGAGGGCCAACGTCCTGACTTTC
CSPPGKRANVLTF
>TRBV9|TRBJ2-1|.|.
TGTGCCAGCAGCGTAGGGGGGGAGCCCTTCAATGAGCAGTTCTTC
CASSVGGEPFNEQFF
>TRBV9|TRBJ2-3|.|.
TGTGCCAGCGGCACAGATACGCAGTATTTT
CASGTDTQYF
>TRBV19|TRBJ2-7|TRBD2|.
TGTGCCAGCAGATCGCTTAGCGGGAGTTTCTACGAGCAGTACTTC
CASRSLSGSFYEQYF
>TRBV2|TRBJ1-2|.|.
TGTGCCAGACGGGCCGTAGCTAACTATGGCTACACCTTC
CARRAVANYGYTF
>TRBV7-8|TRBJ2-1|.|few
TGTGCCAGCAGCTCGTTCAACAATGAGCAGTTCTTC
CASSSFNNEQFF
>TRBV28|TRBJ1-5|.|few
TGTGCCAGCACTAAGCCCAATCAGCCCCAGCATTTT
CASTKPNQPQHF
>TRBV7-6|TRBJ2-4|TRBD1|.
TGTGCCAGCAGCCCGGAACAGGGGGCGCCTCGGTACTTC
CASSPEQGAPRYF
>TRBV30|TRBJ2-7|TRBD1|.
TGTGCCGTCGATACAGGGGGCTGGGAGCAGTACTTC
CAVDTGGWEQYF
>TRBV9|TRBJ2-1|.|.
TGTGCCAGCAGCGTAGCGGGGTTCCTAAGCGGTCACAATGAGCAGTTCTTC
CASSVAGFLSGHNEQFF
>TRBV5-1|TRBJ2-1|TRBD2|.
TGCGCCAGCAGCTTGGCCCAACTAGCGCCTTACAATGAGCAGTTCTTC
CASSLAQLAPYNEQFF
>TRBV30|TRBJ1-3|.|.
TGTGCCTGGATTGAAGGCATAAGCTCTGGAAACACCATATATTTT
CAWIEGISSGNTIYF
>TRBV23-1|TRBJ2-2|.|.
TGCGCCAGCAGTCAAGGCAGAGGGGGTCTAGCCGGGGAGCTGTTTTTT
CASSQGRGGLAGELFF
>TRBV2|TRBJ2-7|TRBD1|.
TGTGCCAGCACCGGGACAGGGGGGACCTACGAGCAGTACTTC
CASTGTGGTYEQYF
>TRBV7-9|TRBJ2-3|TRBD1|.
TGTGCCAGCAGCTTGGGGACAGGGATATACAGCACAGATACGCAGTATTTT
CASSLGTGIYSTDTQYF
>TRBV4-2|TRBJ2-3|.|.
TGTGCCAGCAGCCAAGATCTTGGTACAGATACGCAGTATTTT
CASSQDLGTDTQYF
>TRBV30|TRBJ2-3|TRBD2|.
TGTGCCGTTGCGGGAGGAGGGGGGTATTACACAGATACGCAGTATTTT
CAVAGGGGYYTDTQYF